Listed here are 22 T cell receptor beta chains from one sample, sequenced in a study of blood T cell repertoires in COVID-19. Repertoires were generated with immunoSEQ multiplex PCR, while TCRdb's copy carries only in-frame clones and drops some. The data contain approximately 230,000 clones, about 91% of them singletons. The source material was peripheral blood. The receptors were gathered from a woman in her twenties or thirties with COVID-19, enrolled during active disease.

In this sample, this clone turned up once. The gene calls are TRBV5-1 and TRBJ2-3; tentatively, D is TRBD2 (5 bases). The CDR3 runs to 16 residues. Trimming pared 0 bases from V and 2 bases from J, leaving 13 bases between. CDR1 SGHRS and CDR2 YFSETQ come from the germline V gene. CDR3 sequence reads: CASSLGSATTTDTQYF. The CDR3 DNA follows: TGCGCCAGCAGCTTGGGTAGCGCGACCACCACAGATACGCAGTATTTT.

The chain joins TRBV7-9 to TRBJ1-5, with D perhaps matching TRBD1 (6 bases). This CDR3 has 15 amino acids. Germline CDR1 and CDR2: SEHNR and FQNEAQ (reference sequence). The V end lost 5 bases, the J end lost 1 base, and 12 bases lay between the germline ends. As DNA, the CDR3 is TGTGCCAGCAGCCATTTCGGACAGAGCAATCAGCCCCAGCATTTT. Protein product: CASSHFGQSNQPQHF.

J is TRBJ1-1 and V is TRBV30, with no clear D. Per germline, CDR1 GTSNPN and CDR2 SVGIG (reference sequence). The CDR3 is 15 residues long. V was cut by 2 bases and J by 0 bases, with 13 bases left in between. This chain's CDR3 is CAWSPSLAMNTEAFF. The CDR3 DNA follows: TGTGCCTGGAGTCCCTCATTAGCTATGAACACTGAAGCTTTCTTT.

This chain links TRBV27 with TRBJ2-7; TRBD2 matches 7 bases. The CDR3 spans 13 residues. Trimming at V came to 0 bases and at J to 7 bases, leaving 3 bases not matched to a gene. The germline V gene has CDR1 MNHEY and CDR2 SMNVEV (reference sequence). CDR3 sequence (DNA): TGTGCCAGCAGTTTATCTTGGGGGGGGGAGCAGTACTTC. This codes for CASSLSWGGEQYF.

This sequence joins TRBV14 and TRBJ2-1; possibly TRBD2 for D (6 bases). This CDR3 region has 15 residues. Germline CDR1 reads SGHDN; CDR2 reads FVKESK. With 4 bases removed from V and 0 bases from J, the gap between germline ends came to 10 bases. The CDR3 reads CASSPSASSYNEQFF. The DNA of the CDR3 is TGTGCCAGCAGCCCTAGCGCCAGCTCCTACAATGAGCAGTTCTTC.

The chain uses TRBV5-8 and TRBJ2-1; a possible D gene is TRBD2 (5 bases). Per the germline V gene, CDR1 is SGHTS and CDR2 is YDEGEE. The CDR3 length is 15 residues. Trimming took off 4 bases at V and 2 bases at J, with 13 bases between the two ends. The CDR3 is CASSQEAGAYNEQFF. CDR3 sequence (DNA): TGTGCCAGCAGCCAGGAGGCGGGTGCCTACAATGAGCAGTTCTTC.

The chain recombines TRBV6-5 with TRBJ2-5, with a weak D call TRBD1 (5 bases). Germline lookup yields CDR1 MNHEY and CDR2 SVGAGI. V lost 0 bases to trimming and J lost 1 base, with 12 bases between them. This CDR3 comprises 16 residues. Written as DNA, the CDR3 is TGTGCCAGCAGTTACTCGGGCAGGGCCCCCCAAGAGACCCAGTACTTC. Translated, it gives CASSYSGRAPQETQYF.

This clone turned up a few times. J is TRBJ2-2 and V is TRBV4-2; D unresolved. The CDR3 covers 13 residues. CDR1 is LGHNA and CDR2 is YNFKEQ in the germline V gene. The V gene lost 0 bases and the J gene lost 8 bases, with 7 bases spanning the gap. Here the CDR3 reads CASSQELFGELFF. Here the CDR3 DNA reads TGTGCCAGCAGCCAAGAATTATTTGGGGAGCTGTTTTTT.

This chain uses TRBV7-2 with TRBJ2-7; the D is unclear. The CDR3 runs to 13 residues. Deletions cut 0 bases from V and 5 bases from J, with 8 bases between. Germline V gene sequence: CDR1 SGHTA, CDR2 FQGNSA. In DNA, the CDR3 is TGTGCCAGCAGCTTAGCGCTTAGCCACGAGCAGTACTTC. Translating gives CASSLALSHEQYF.

The chain combines TRBV11-3 with TRBJ2-1, with D maybe TRBD2 (5 bases). The length of the CDR3 is 13 residues. Per the germline V gene, CDR1 is SGHNT and CDR2 is YENEEA. Trimming removed 0 bases from V and 7 bases from J, with 7 bases in between. CDR3 residues: CASSLDTGNEQFF. CDR3 coding DNA: TGTGCCAGCAGCTTAGATACGGGGAATGAGCAGTTCTTC.

The rearrangement joins TRBV7-8 to TRBJ1-5; possibly TRBD1 for D (5 bases). In germline, CDR1 is SGHVS, CDR2 FQNEAQ. This CDR3 is built from 14 residues. V shed 2 bases and J shed 5 bases, with 10 bases lying between them. In DNA form, the CDR3 reads TGTGCCAGCAGCTTAAGCTGGGGGGATCAGCCCCAGCATTTT. Protein: CASSLSWGDQPQHF.

V and J are TRBV6-5 and TRBJ2-7, with D possibly matching TRBD2 (6 bases). The CDR3 consists of 14 residues. Germline CDR1 reads MNHEY; CDR2 reads SVGAGI. With 4 bases removed from V and 3 bases from J, the gap between germline ends came to 13 bases. This CDR3 is CASSSSGTHYEQYV. The CDR3 bases are TGTGCCAGCAGTTCATCCGGGACTCACTACGAGCAGTACGTC.

In this sample, this clone turned up once. This rearrangement joins TRBV10-2 to TRBJ1-1; 7 bases match TRBD1. This CDR3 spans 14 amino acids. Germline V gene data show CDR1 as WSHSY and CDR2 as SAAADI. V was pared by 6 bases and J by 5 bases, with 9 bases of the junction left unmatched. Here the CDR3 reads CASSLDRAQTEAFF. The CDR3 nucleotides are TGCGCCAGCAGCCTAGACAGGGCTCAAACTGAAGCTTTCTTT.

In its sample, this clone was seen once. CDR3 sequence: CASGPDRNYGYTF. The CDR3 nucleotides are TGTGCCAGCGGCCCGGACAGGAACTATGGCTACACCTTC. V is TRBV19 and J is TRBJ1-2; 7 positions match TRBD1. The V gene's germline CDR1 is LNHDA and CDR2 SQIVND (reference sequence). Trimming cost V 9 bases and J 2 bases; bases outside gene matches: 6. The CDR3 is 13 amino acids.

The CDR3 bases are TGTGCCAGCAGTCCGGGACTAGCCAAAAACATTCAGTACTTC. It encodes CASSPGLAKNIQYF. V usage is TRBV25-1 and J usage is TRBJ2-4, with D maybe TRBD2 (6 bases). Germline lookup yields CDR1 MGHDK and CDR2 SYGVNS. With 5 bases removed from V and 0 bases from J, the gap between germline ends came to 8 bases. CDR3 length: 14 residues.

This clone was picked up a small number of times. J is TRBJ2-2 and V is TRBV6-2 or TRBV6-3; a weak D match, TRBD2 (5 bases). This CDR3 comprises 16 residues. V was cut by 4 bases and J by 2 bases, with 14 bases left in between. Germline-derived CDR1 and CDR2 are MNHEY and SVGEGT. The DNA of the CDR3 is TGTGCCAGCAGTTTTGGTGGCGGGTTAAACACCGGGGAGCTGTTTTTT. Translation gives CASSFGGGLNTGELFF.

CDR3 in amino acids: CASSRGPDQPQHF. CDR3 bases: TGTGCCAGCAGCCGTGGCCCCGATCAGCCCCAGCATTTT. This chain joins TRBV12-3 or TRBV12-4 and TRBJ1-5, with no clear D. V dropped 6 bases and J dropped 5 bases, with 11 bases sitting between them. CDR3 length: 13 residues.

The chain joins TRBV27 to TRBJ1-6, with D possibly TRBD1 on 5 matching bases. Trimming stripped 3 bases from V and 10 bases from J, with 10 bases between. The CDR3 loop spans 13 amino acids. CDR1 and CDR2 (germline): MNHEY, SMNVEV (reference sequence). CDR3 sequence reads: CASSFWRGSPLHF. CDR3 sequence (DNA): TGTGCCAGCAGTTTTTGGAGGGGCTCACCCCTCCACTTT.

The J gene is TRBJ2-2, the V gene TRBV28; tentatively, D is TRBD2 (5 bases). Deletions cut 5 bases from V and 8 bases from J, with 18 bases between. The CDR3 totals 15 residues. The V gene's germline CDR1 is MDHEN and CDR2 SYDVKM. The CDR3 here is CASSLGVPRRGELFF. In nucleotides, the CDR3 is TGTGCCAGCAGTCTTGGGGTCCCAAGGAGGGGGGAGCTGTTTTTT.

This clone was counted once. The chain joins TRBV6-2 or TRBV6-3 to TRBJ1-2; TRBD1 matches 8 bases. The CDR3 extends over 15 amino acids. The V gene end was trimmed by 6 bases and the J gene end by 4 bases; junction bases not matched to a gene: 10. Looked up from germline, CDR1 is MNHEY and CDR2 is SVGEGT. As DNA, the CDR3 is TGTGCCAGCAGCAGCGACAGGGGAGGGGTCTATGGCTACACCTTC. It is translated as CASSSDRGGVYGYTF.

The chain is built from TRBV24-1 and TRBJ1-2, with 10 bases that match TRBD1. The length of the CDR3 is 15 residues. CDR1 and CDR2 from the germline V gene are KGHDR and SFDVKD. The J segment lost 4 bases and the V segment lost 4 bases, leaving 5 bases of the junction unmatched. The CDR3 loop reads CATSDPGQGSYGYTF. CDR3 coding DNA: TGTGCCACCAGTGACCCGGGACAGGGGAGCTATGGCTACACCTTC.

The chain joins TRBV6-2 or TRBV6-3 to TRBJ2-3, with 8 bases fitting TRBD1. The germline CDR1 and CDR2 sequences are MNHEY and SVGEGT. The CDR3 covers 14 residues. Trimming cost V 4 bases and J 3 bases; bases outside gene matches: 3. The CDR3 protein is CASSSDRVTDTQYF. The CDR3 nucleotides are TGTGCCAGCAGTTCGGACAGGGTAACAGATACGCAGTATTTT.